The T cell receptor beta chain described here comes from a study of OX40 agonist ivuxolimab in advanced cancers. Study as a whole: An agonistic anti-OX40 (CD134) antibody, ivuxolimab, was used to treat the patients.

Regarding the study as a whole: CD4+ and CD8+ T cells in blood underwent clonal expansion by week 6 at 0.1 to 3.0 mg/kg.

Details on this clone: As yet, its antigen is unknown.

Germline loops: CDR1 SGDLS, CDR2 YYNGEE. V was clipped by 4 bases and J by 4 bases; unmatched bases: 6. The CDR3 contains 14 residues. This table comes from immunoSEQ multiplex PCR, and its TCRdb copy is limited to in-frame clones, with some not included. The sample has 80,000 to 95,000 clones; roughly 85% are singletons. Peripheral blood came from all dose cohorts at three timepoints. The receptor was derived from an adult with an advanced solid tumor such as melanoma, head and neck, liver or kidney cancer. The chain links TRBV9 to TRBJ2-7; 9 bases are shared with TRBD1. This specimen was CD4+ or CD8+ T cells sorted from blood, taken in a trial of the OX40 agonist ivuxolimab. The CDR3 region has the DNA TGTGCCAGCAGCCCAACGGGACAGGGTTACGAGCAGTACTTC. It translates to CASSPTGQGYEQYF.